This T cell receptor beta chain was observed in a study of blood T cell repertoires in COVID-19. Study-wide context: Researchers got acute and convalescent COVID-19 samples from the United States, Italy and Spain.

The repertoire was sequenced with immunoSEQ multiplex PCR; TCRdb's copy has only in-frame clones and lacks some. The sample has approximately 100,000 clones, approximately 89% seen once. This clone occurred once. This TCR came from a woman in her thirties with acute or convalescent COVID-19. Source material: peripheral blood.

CDR3 residues: CASSYSGGSHTGELFF. For the CDR3, the DNA is TGTGCCAGCAGCTATAGCGGGGGTAGTCACACCGGGGAGCTGTTTTTT. The chain employs TRBV7-2 and TRBJ2-2; 9 bases line up with TRBD2. The CDR3 covers 16 residues. Germline V gene lookup returns CDR1 SGHTA and CDR2 FQGNSA. V lost 4 bases to trimming and J lost 3 bases; unmatched junction nucleotides: 6.